This TCR beta chain stems from a study of CD8 T cells in ankylosing spondylitis. General observations from the study: Relatively rare in peripheral blood, disease-linked clones were also CD8+. In ankylosing spondylitis patients, matched synovial fluid reportedly showed significant enrichment of disease-linked clones. Characteristic, it appeared, of ankylosing spondylitis blood was a TCR beta motif of about eight highly homologous variants.

The germline CDR1 and CDR2 sequences are MNHEY and SVGAGI. J gave up 1 base and V 5 bases, and 7 bases lay outside the gene matches. The CDR3 length is 16 residues. TCR beta libraries were made by quantitative 5'-RACE with molecular barcodes. In TCRdb, the 5' RACE reads were re-called with MiXCR into one record per CDR3 protein. The sample includes about 200,000 distinct CDR3 sequences, roughly 24% seen only once; the top ten take 5% to 8%. About this clonotype itself: Its target is unknown.

The TCR sequence derives from a male donor with ankylosing spondylitis or in good health (not recorded which). The chain joins TRBV6-5 to TRBJ1-5; 8 positions match TRBD1. The sequencing input was blood, either unsorted or a sorted T cell fraction (not recorded which). The CDR3 protein is CASSPRQGLSNQPQHF. CDR3 sequence (DNA): TGTGCCAGCAGTCCTCGACAGGGGTTGAGCAATCAGCCCCAGCATTTT.